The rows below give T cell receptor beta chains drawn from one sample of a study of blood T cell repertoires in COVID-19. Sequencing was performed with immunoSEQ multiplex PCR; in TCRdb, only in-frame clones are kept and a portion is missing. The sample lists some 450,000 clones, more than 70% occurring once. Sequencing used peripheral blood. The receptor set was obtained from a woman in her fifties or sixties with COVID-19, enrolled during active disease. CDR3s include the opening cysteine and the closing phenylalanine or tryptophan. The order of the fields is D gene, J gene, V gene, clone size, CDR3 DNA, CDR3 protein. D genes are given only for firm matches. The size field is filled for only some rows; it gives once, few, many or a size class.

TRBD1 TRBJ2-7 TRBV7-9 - TGTGCCAGCAGGGGACCAAAGGGACAGCCCGACGAGCAGTACTTC CASRGPKGQPDEQYF
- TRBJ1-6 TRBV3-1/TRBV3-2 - TGTGCCAGCAGCCAAGTGGGGCTTGATTCACCCCTCCACTTT CASSQVGLDSPLHF
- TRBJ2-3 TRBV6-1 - TGTGCCAGCAGTGAACAGGGGATGGCTAGGTCAGATACGCAGTATTTT CASSEQGMARSDTQYF
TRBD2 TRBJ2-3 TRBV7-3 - TGTGCCAGCAGCCCCCGACTAGCGGGGTCTTGGGATACGCAGTATTTT CASSPRLAGSWDTQYF
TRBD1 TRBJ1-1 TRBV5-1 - TGCGCCAGCAGCCCCCTTACAGGGGGGAACACTGAAGCTTTCTTT CASSPLTGGNTEAFF
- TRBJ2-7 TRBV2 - TGTGCCAGCCACTACGGTTACGAGCAGTACTTC CASHYGYEQYF
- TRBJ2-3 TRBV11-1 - TGTGCCAGCAGCGCCAGGGATACGCAGTATTTT CASSARDTQYF
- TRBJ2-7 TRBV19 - TGTGCCAGTAGTTGGTCTCTAGCTAATCACGAGCAGTACTTC CASSWSLANHEQYF
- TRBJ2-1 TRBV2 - TGTGCCAGCAGTGTTGGGGGGGCTGGGAATGAGCAGTTCTTC CASSVGGAGNEQFF
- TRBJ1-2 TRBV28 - TGTGCCAGCACCTCCGGGGGGACTAAGGGGAGCTATGGCTACACCTTC CASTSGGTKGSYGYTF
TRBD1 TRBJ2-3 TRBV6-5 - TGTGCCAGCAGGGGACAGTACGCCTCCCCAGATACGCAGTATTTT CASRGQYASPDTQYF
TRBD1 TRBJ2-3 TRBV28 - TGTGCCAGCAGTGAGACAGGGGGCACAGATACGCAGTATTTT CASSETGGTDTQYF
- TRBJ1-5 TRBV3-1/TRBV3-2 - TGTGCCAGCAGCCAGGCAGGGCATAGCAATCAGCCCCAGCATTTT CASSQAGHSNQPQHF
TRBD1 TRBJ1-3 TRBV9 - TGTGCCAGCAGCGCACGACAGGGAACTGGAAACACCATATATTTT CASSARQGTGNTIYF
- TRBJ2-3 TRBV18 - TGTGCCAGCGGGCAGGGTCGGGTCCGCACAGATACGCAGTATTTT CASGQGRVRTDTQYF
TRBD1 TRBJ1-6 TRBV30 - TGTGCCTGGAGGTTAACAGGGGGAGGCTATAATTCACCCCTCCACTTT CAWRLTGGGYNSPLHF
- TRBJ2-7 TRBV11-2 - TGTGCCAGCAGCTTAGAGGGCTACAACTACGAGCAGTACTTC CASSLEGYNYEQYF
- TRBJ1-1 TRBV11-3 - TGTGCCAGCAGCGGGGACACCTACACTGAAGCTTTCTTT CASSGDTYTEAFF
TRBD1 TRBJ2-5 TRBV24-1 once TGTGCCACCAGTGACCCTTTAGATAGGACAGGAGAGACCCAGTACTTC CATSDPLDRTGETQYF
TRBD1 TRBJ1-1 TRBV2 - TGTGCCAGCAGTGACGAGGGGGCGAGGAACACTGAAGCTTTCTTT CASSDEGARNTEAFF
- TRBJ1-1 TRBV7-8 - TGTGCCAGCAGCTTTGGGGAGGACACTGAAGCTTTCTTT CASSFGEDTEAFF
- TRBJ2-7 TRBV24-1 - TGTGCCACCAGTGATGGTACGGGTTCGTTCTACGAGCAGTACTTC CATSDGTGSFYEQYF
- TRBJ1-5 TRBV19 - TGTGCCAGTAGTATTAGTGCGGCAGATTATAGCAATCAGCCCCAGCATTTT CASSISAADYSNQPQHF
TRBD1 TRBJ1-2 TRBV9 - TGTGCCAGCAGCGCTGGGAGACAGGGTTACTATGGCTACACCTTC CASSAGRQGYYGYTF
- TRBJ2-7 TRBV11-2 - TGTGCCAGCAGCTTCAGCGTTGACTACGAGCAGTACTTC CASSFSVDYEQYF
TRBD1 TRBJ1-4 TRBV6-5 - TGTGCCAGCAGATTACAGGGGGCAGCTAATGAAAAACTGTTTTTT CASRLQGAANEKLFF
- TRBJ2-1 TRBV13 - TGTGCCAGCAGCTTAGAATCCGGAGCCCTCCTTGAGCAGTTCTTC CASSLESGALLEQFF
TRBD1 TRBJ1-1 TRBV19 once TGTGCCAGTAGTACTCGACAGGGGATAACGAACACTGAAGCTTTCTTT CASSTRQGITNTEAFF
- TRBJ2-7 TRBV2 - TGTGCCAGCAGTGAAGATGAAGGGGAAACCTACGAGCAGTACTTC CASSEDEGETYEQYF
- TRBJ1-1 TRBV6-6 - TGTGCCAGCACTCCCGGAGGCACTGAAGCTTTCTTT CASTPGGTEAFF
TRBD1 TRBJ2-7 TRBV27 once TGTGCCAGCAGTTTATTTGGACAGGGAGACTACGAGCAGTACTTC CASSLFGQGDYEQYF
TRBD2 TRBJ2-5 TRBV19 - TGTGCCACGGGGGGGCCTGACCAAGAGACCCAGTACTTC CATGGPDQETQYF
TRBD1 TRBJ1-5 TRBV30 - TGTGCCTGGAGTGTCGGACAGGGGGCCCAGCCCCAGCATTTT CAWSVGQGAQPQHF
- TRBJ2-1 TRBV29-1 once TGCAGCGTTCAGGGGCTGACAGGAGAGTACAATGAGCAGTTCTTC CSVQGLTGEYNEQFF
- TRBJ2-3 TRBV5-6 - TGTGCCAGCAGTCTTAAACCGAGAGATACGCAGTATTTT CASSLKPRDTQYF
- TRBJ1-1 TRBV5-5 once TGTGCCAGCAGCTTGGAGCAGGCCACCTTTGACACTGAAGCTTTCTTT CASSLEQATFDTEAFF
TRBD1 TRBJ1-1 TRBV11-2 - TGTGCCAGCAGCTTGTACAGGGGGAACACTGAAGCTTTCTTT CASSLYRGNTEAFF
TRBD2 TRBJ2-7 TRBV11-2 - TGTGCCAGCAAACCGGGACTAGCGGGGGGCACCTACGAGCAGTACTTC CASKPGLAGGTYEQYF
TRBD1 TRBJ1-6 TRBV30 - TGTGCCCGGAACCGGGGACAGAAGAATTCACCCCTCCACTTT CARNRGQKNSPLHF
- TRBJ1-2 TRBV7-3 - TGTGCCAGCAGCTTAAAAGTTGCGGTAGGGGGAGGCTACACCTTC CASSLKVAVGGGYTF
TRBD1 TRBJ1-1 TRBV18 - TGTGCCAGCTCACCGGGACAGGATTTCCGTTTCTTT CASSPGQDFRFF
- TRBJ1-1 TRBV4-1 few TGCGCCAGCAGCCAAGAAACCCCGTGGGGGGAAGTCACTGAAGCTTTCTTT CASSQETPWGEVTEAFF
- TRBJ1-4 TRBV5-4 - TGTGCCAGCAGCTTGCGGGGGACTAATGAAAAACTGTTTTTT CASSLRGTNEKLFF
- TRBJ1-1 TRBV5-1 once TGCGCCAGCAGCTTCTGGGGGAGGGGGGACACTGAAGCTTTCTTT CASSFWGRGDTEAFF
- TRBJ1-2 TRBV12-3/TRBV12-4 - TGTGCCAGCAGCCTAGGCGGGCATGGCTACACCTTC CASSLGGHGYTF
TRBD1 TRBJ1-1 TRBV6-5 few TGTGCCAGCAGTTACCTCCCAGGGGGCACTGAAGCTTTCTTT CASSYLPGGTEAFF
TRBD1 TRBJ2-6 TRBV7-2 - TGTGCCAGCAGCCCGGATGGGGACAGGGCAACTGGGGCCAACGTCCTGACTTTC CASSPDGDRATGANVLTF
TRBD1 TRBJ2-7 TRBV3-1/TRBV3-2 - TGTGCCAGCAGCCAAGGGACCCAAATAGGGGGCTATAGCTCCTACGAGCAGTACTTC CASSQGTQIGGYSSYEQYF
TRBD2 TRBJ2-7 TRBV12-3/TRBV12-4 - TGTGCCAGCAAAGCGGGGGCGACCTACGAGCAGTACTTC CASKAGATYEQYF
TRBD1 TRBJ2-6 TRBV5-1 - TGCGCCAGCAGCTTGGCCGCCAGGGGGCTCGAAGGGGCCAACGTCCTGACTTTC CASSLAARGLEGANVLTF
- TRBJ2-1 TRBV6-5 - TGTGCCAGCAGTAATAGGAGTACCTACAATGAGCAGTTCTTC CASSNRSTYNEQFF
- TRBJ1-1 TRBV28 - TGTGCCAGCAGCCGGGTCGGGATAGTGAGCACTGAAGCTTTCTTT CASSRVGIVSTEAFF
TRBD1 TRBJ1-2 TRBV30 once TGTGCCTGGACCCATACCCCAGGGGGAGGAGGCTACACCTTC CAWTHTPGGGGYTF
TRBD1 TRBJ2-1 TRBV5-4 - TGTGCCAGCTCTGTGACAGGGATCGATGAGCAGTTCTTC CASSVTGIDEQFF
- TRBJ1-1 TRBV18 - TGTGCCAGCTCACCACTCAGGGACACTGAAGCTTTCTTT CASSPLRDTEAFF